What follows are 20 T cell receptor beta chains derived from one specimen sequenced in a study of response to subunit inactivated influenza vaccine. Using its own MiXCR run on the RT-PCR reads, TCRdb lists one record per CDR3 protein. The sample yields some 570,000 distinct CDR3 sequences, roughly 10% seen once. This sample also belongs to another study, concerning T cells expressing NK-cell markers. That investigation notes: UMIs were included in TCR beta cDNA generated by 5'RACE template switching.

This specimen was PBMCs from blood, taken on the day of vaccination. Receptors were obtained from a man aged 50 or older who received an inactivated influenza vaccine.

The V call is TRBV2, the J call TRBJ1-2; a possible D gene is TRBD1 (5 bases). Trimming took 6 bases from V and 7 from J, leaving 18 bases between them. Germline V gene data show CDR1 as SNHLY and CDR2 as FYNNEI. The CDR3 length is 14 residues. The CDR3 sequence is CASRLYDGGGGYTF. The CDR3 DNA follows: TGTGCCAGCAGATTATACGACGGCGGGGGTGGCTACACCTTC.

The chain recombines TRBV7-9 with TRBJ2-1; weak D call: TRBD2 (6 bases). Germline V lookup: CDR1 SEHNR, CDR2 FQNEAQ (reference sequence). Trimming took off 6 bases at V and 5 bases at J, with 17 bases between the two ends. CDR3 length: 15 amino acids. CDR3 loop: CASSLRAEGNNEQFF. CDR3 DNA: TGTGCCAGCAGTCTTAGGGCGGAGGGGAACAATGAGCAGTTCTTC.

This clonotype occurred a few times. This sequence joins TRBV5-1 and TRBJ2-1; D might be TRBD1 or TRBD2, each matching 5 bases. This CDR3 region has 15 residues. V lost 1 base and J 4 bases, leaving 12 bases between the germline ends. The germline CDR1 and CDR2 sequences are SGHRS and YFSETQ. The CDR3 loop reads CASSLNGDLYNEQFF. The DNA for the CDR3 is TGCGCCAGCAGCTTGAACGGGGACCTATACAATGAGCAGTTCTTC.

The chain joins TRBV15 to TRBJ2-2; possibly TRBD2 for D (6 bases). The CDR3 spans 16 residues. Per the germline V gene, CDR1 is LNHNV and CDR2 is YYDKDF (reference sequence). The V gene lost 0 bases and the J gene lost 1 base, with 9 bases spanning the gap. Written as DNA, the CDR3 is TGTGCCACCAGCAGAGAGGGGACTGTGAACACCGGGGAGCTGTTTTTT. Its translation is CATSREGTVNTGELFF.

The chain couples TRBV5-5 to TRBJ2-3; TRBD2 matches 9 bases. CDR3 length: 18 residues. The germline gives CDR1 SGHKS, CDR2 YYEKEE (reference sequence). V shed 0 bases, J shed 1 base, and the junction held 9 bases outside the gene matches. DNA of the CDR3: TGTGCCAGCAGCTTGGCTAGCGGGATCGGACCTGGCACAGATACGCAGTATTTT. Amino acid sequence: CASSLASGIGPGTDTQYF.

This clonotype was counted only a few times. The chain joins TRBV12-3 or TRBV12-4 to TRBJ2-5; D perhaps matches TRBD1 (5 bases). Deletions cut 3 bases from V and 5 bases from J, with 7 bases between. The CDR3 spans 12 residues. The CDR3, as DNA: TGTGCCAGCAGTTTTCAGGGTGAGACCCAGTACTTC. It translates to CASSFQGETQYF.

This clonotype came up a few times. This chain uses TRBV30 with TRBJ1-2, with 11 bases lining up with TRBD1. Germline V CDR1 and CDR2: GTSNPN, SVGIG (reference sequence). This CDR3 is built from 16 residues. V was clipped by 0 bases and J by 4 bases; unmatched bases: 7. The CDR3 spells CAWSVKGQGGPYGYTF. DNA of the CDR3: TGTGCCTGGAGTGTAAAGGGACAGGGGGGACCCTATGGCTACACCTTC.

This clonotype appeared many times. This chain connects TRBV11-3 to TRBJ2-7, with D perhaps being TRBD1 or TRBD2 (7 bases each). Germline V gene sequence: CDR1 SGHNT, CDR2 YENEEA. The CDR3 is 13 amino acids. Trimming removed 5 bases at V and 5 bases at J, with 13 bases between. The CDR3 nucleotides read TGTGCCAGCAGCCAGGGGGGGGGCAACGAGCAGTACTTC. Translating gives CASSQGGGNEQYF.

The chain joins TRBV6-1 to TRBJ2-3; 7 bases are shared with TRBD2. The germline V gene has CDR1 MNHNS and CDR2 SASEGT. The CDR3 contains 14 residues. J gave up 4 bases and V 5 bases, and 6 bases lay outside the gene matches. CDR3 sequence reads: CASSLRGRADTQYF. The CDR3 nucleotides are TGTGCCAGCAGTCTGCGGGGGAGGGCAGATACGCAGTATTTT.

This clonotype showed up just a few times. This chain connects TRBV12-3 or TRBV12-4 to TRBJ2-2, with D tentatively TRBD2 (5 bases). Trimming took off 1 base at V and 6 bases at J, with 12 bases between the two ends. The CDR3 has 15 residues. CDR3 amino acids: CASSLGLLAPGELFF. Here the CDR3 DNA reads TGTGCCAGCAGTTTAGGTCTTCTAGCCCCCGGGGAGCTGTTTTTT.

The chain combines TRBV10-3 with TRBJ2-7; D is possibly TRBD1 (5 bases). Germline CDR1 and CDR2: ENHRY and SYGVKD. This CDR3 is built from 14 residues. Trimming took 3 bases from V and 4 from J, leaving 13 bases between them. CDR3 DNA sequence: TGTGCCATCAGTGACCCCTCAGGGTTTTACGAGCAGTACTTC. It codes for CAISDPSGFYEQYF.

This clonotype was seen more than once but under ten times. The CDR3 DNA reads TGTGCCAGTCGACTAGCGGGATCCTACGAGCAGTACTTC. It specifies CASRLAGSYEQYF. This chain uses TRBV28 with TRBJ2-7, with 11 bases lining up with TRBD2. V trimming: 9 bases; J trimming: 1 base; junction bases outside the gene matches: 2. Germline V gene data show CDR1 as MDHEN and CDR2 as SYDVKM. The CDR3 covers 13 residues. The full variable domain, in which reference TRBV28 and TRBJ2-7 provide the parts outside the CDR3, is DVKVTQSSRYLVKRTGEKVFLECVQDMDHENMFWYRQDPGLGLRLIYFSYDVKMKEKGDIPEGYSVSREKKERFSLILESASTNQTSMYLCASRLAGSYEQYFGPGTRLTVT.

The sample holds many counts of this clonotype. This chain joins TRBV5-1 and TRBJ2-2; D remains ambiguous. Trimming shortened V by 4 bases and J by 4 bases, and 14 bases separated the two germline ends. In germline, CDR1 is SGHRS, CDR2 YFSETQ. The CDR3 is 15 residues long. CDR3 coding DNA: TGCGCCAGCAGCCCCGCCGAGCATTTCACCGGGGAGCTGTTTTTT. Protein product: CASSPAEHFTGELFF.

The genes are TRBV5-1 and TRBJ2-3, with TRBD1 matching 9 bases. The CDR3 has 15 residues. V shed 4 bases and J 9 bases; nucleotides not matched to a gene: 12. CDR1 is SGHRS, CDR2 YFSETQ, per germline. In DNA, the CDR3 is TGCGCCAGCAGCCTAGGACAGGGGAGGATGGGAACGCAGTATTTT. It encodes CASSLGQGRMGTQYF.

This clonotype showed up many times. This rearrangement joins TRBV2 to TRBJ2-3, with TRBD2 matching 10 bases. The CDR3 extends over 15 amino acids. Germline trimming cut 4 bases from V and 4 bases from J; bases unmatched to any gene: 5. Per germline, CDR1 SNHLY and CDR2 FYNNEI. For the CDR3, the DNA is TGTGCCAGCAGTGCAGGACTAGCGGTAGCAGATACGCAGTATTTT. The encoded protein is CASSAGLAVADTQYF.

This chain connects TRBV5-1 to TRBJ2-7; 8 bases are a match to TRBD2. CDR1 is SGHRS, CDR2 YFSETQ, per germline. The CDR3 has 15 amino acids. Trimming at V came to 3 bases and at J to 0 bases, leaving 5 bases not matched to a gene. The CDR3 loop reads CASSSIAGSSYEQYF. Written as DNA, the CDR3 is TGCGCCAGCAGCTCTATAGCGGGGAGCTCCTACGAGCAGTACTTC.

CDR3 protein: CSASAGSNQPQHF. Here the CDR3 DNA reads TGCAGTGCTAGTGCAGGTAGCAATCAGCCCCAGCATTTT. The chain combines TRBV20-1 with TRBJ1-5; no firm D call. Trimming removed 3 bases at V and 0 bases at J, with 6 bases between. The CDR3 spans 13 residues. The germline CDR1 and CDR2 sequences are DFQATT and SNEGSKA (reference sequence).

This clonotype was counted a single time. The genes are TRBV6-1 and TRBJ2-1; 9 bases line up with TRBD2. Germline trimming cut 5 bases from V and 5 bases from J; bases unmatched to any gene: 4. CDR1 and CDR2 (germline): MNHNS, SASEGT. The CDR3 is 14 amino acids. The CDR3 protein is CASSLAGWNNEQFF. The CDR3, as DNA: TGTGCCAGCAGTCTAGCGGGATGGAACAATGAGCAGTTCTTC.

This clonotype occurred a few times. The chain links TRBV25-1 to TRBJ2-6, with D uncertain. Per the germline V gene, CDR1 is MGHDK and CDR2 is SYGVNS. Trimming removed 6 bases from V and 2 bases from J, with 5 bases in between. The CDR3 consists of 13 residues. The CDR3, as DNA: TGTGCCAGCAGATCGGCTGGGGCCAACGTCCTGACTTTC. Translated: CASRSAGANVLTF.

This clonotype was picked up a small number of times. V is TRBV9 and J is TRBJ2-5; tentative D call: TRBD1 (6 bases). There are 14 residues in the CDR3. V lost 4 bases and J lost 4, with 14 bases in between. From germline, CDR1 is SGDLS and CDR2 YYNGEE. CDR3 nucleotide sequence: TGTGCCAGCAGCATCTCAGGGGTGGGAGAGACCCAGTACTTC. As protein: CASSISGVGETQYF.